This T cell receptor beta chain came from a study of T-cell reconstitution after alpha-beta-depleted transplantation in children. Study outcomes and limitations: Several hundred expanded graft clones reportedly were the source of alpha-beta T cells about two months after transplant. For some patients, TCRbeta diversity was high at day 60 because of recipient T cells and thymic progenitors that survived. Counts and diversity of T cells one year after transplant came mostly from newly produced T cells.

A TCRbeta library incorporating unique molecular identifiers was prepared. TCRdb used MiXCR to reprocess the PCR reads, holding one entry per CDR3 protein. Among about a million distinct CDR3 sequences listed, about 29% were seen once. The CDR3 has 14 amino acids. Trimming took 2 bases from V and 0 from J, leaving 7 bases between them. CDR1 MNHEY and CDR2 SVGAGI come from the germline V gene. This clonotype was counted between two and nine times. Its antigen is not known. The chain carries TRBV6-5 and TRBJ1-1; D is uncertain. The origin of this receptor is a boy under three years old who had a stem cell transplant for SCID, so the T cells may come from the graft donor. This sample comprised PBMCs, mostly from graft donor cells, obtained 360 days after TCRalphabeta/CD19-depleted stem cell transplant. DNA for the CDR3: TGTGCCAGCAGTTACGGCAAAATGAACACTGAAGCTTTCTTT. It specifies CASSYGKMNTEAFF.